The present T cell receptor (beta chain) was sequenced within a study of OX40 agonist ivuxolimab in advanced cancers. This clone was seen only once. The sample contains more than one DNA sequence encoding this CDR3. Germline CDR1 is SGHRS and CDR2 is YFSETQ. The CDR3 runs 14 residues. V lost 5 bases to trimming and J lost 1 base; unmatched junction nucleotides: 5. Sequencing was performed with immunoSEQ multiplex PCR; in TCRdb, only in-frame clones are kept and a portion is missing. This sample yields about 81,000 clones, of which more than 75% are seen a single time; 0.47% belongs to the top ten. This TCR derives from an adult with an advanced solid tumor such as melanoma, head and neck, liver or kidney cancer. V gene TRBV5-1 combines with J gene TRBJ1-2; 7 nucleotides match TRBD1. The specimen was CD4+ or CD8+ T cells sorted from blood, collected in a trial of the OX40 agonist ivuxolimab. CDR3 nucleotide sequence: TGCGCCAGCAGTCCGGGACAGAGTAACTATGGCTACACCTTC. Encoded protein: CASSPGQSNYGYTF.